A selection of T cell receptor beta chains follows, all from one sample in a study of beta chain features in type 1 diabetes. Sequencing was performed with immunoSEQ multiplex PCR; in TCRdb, only in-frame clones are kept and a portion is missing. The data contain about 180,000 clones, around 8% of them singletons. Sequencing used central memory CD4+ T cells from blood. The receptor set was obtained from a woman aged 40 to 49 with type 1 diabetes. The CDR3 runs from the conserved cysteine through the conserved F or W. D genes are given only for firm matches. Size tells how often a clone was seen (once, few, many) or the class of an expanded clone, and some rows leave it out.

D gene,clone size,V gene,J gene,CDR3 DNA,CDR3 protein
.,.,TRBV9,TRBJ2-1,TGTGCCAGCAGCGTAGCCTTAAACAATGAGCAGTTCTTC,CASSVALNNEQFF
.,few,TRBV5-1,TRBJ1-2,TGCGCCAGCAGCTTTAACAGGGATAACTATGGCTACACCTTC,CASSFNRDNYGYTF
TRBD2,.,TRBV5-4,TRBJ2-6,TGTGCCAGCAGCTTGGGAGGCAGCGGGAGGGCCGCTGGGGCCAACGTCCTGACTTTC,CASSLGGSGRAAGANVLTF
TRBD2,.,TRBV20-1,TRBJ2-5,TGCAGTCGGGGGGGCGGAGAGACCCAGTACTTC,CSRGGGETQYF
.,.,TRBV6-1,TRBJ1-1,TGTGCCAGCAGTGGGCCGGGGGAGTACGGGCGGGCTTTCTTT,CASSGPGEYGRAFF
TRBD2,.,TRBV30,TRBJ2-1,TGTGCCTGGAGTGGGACTAGCGATGAGCAGTTCTTC,CAWSGTSDEQFF
.,many,TRBV7-2,TRBJ1-4,TGTGCCAGCAGCGCGTCCTTGGGGCCAAATGAAAAACTGTTTTTT,CASSASLGPNEKLFF
.,few,TRBV5-1,TRBJ1-1,TGCGCCAGCAGCTTTGACCCCGGACATGCTTTCTTT,CASSFDPGHAFF
TRBD1,few,TRBV18,TRBJ1-2,TGTGCCAGCTCCCCGGACAGGGGGCCGGGCTACACCTTC,CASSPDRGPGYTF
TRBD1,many,TRBV4-1,TRBJ2-3,TGCGCCAGCAGCCAAGATGGGGGACAGAACACAGATACGCAGTATTTT,CASSQDGGQNTDTQYF
.,many,TRBV7-2,TRBJ2-7,TGTGCCAGCAGTGGGGAACGAGGGAAGATCTACGAGCAGTACTTC,CASSGERGKIYEQYF
.,many,TRBV5-1,TRBJ1-1,TGCGCCAGCAGCCCTGGCGTTCAGGGCCAGGGTGAAGCTTTCTTT,CASSPGVQGQGEAFF
.,.,TRBV4-1,TRBJ2-5,TGCGCCAGCAGCCAAGGTTTAGGAGAGGTGGGAGAGACCCAGTACTTC,CASSQGLGEVGETQYF
.,.,TRBV27,TRBJ2-2,TGTGCCAGCTCCATCCGGAGATCCACCGGGGAGCTGTTTTTT,CASSIRRSTGELFF
TRBD1,.,TRBV9,TRBJ1-2,TGTGCCAGCAGCGTAGTAGGGACAGGGACGGGTGGCTACACCTTC,CASSVVGTGTGGYTF
.,.,TRBV14,TRBJ2-5,TGTGCCAGCAGCCAAGAGCAGGCCGGCCAAGAGACCCAGTACTTC,CASSQEQAGQETQYF
TRBD2,few,TRBV5-4,TRBJ2-7,TGTGCCAGCAGTGACCTGACTAGCTCCCACGAGCAGTACTTC,CASSDLTSSHEQYF
.,few,TRBV10-3,TRBJ1-1,TGTGCCATCAGTGAGACCAGGGCCGAAGCTTTCTTT,CAISETRAEAFF
TRBD2,few,TRBV28,TRBJ2-3,TGTGCCAGCAATCCGGGACTAGCGGAAACAGATACGCAGTATTTT,CASNPGLAETDTQYF
.,few,TRBV27,TRBJ1-2,TGTGCCAGCAGTCTGCATATTGGGGCGGGGGGCTACACCTTC,CASSLHIGAGGYTF
.,few,TRBV27,TRBJ1-2,TGTGCCAGCAGTTCGGGGGGCACCACATATGGCTACACCTTC,CASSSGGTTYGYTF
.,.,TRBV7-9,TRBJ1-1,TGTGCCAGCAGCTTACAACAGGGAGTCACTGAAGCTTTCTTT,CASSLQQGVTEAFF
TRBD2,.,TRBV18,TRBJ2-6,TGTGCCAGCTCACCACCGAGCGGGGTCTCTGGGGCCAACGTCCTGACTTTC,CASSPPSGVSGANVLTF